This TCR beta chain was obtained from a study of blood T cell repertoires in COVID-19 (dated by TCRdb to the early 2020s). Background for the entire study: Samples from collaborators originated in the United States, Italy and Spain and spanned both the acute and convalescent phases of COVID-19. The prospective study material was composed of cDNA or gDNA derived from T cells, B-cell-depleted T cells, or PBMCs. Subjects who had been exposed to COVID-19, were actively infected with it, or had recovered from it provided the deeply sampled blood TCRbeta repertoires that made up the dataset. The repertoires were released in a freely available public database intended as a resource for research on the immune response to SARS-CoV-2. Samples were obtained from the ongoing ImmuneRACE study (first 160 participants) and from approximately 1,200 subjects provided by 6 global collaborators. Sample metadata almost always included a de-identified subject ID, COVID-19 status, age in years and sex. Where available, HLA class I and class II types were obtained from metadata supplied by the sample provider rather than from assay-based typing. The research as a whole found: The quantity of clinical and demographic metadata differed by source and by participant and was supplied without curation.

The immunoSEQ Assay, a bias-controlled multiplex PCR, was used to amplify TCRbeta CDR3 regions from genomic DNA. On the study's bioinformatics: Nucleated cell counts per sample were estimated from amplification of reference gene primers within the assay. To quantify the absolute abundance of each unique TCRbeta CDR3 rearrangement, sequence reads were collapsed and filtered. For each sample, productive Simpson clonality was calculated as the square root of Simpson's diversity index over productive rearrangements. TCRdb mirrors the immuneACCESS table, restricted to in-frame sequences. Some clones are absent from its copies; in checked studies, under half trace to an unresolved V gene, and the reason for the others is unknown. From that table come the V and J calls and clone size; the DNA was used to work out D and trimming. A total of some 190,000 clones appear in this sample, roughly 80% of them only once. The ten largest clonotypes hold 13% to 15% of the sample.

Participants in the prospective study were enrolled through a virtual design, were aged about 18 to 90 years, and lived in roughly 24 United States geographic areas. Cohort assignment in the prospective study relied on participant-reported clinical history from a screening survey and a study questionnaire. Exposed participants had been in contact with someone with a PCR-confirmed or clinician-diagnosed COVID-19 case within 2 weeks of study entry. Each participant in the prospective study had whole blood, serum and a nasopharyngeal or oropharyngeal swab collected by mobile phlebotomists. Over a roughly 2-month period, participants in the prospective study had the option of providing additional blood draws and questionnaires. Before DNA extraction, blood samples from the prospective study were shipped at room temperature or frozen. As to this clone: Its antigen remains unidentified. No clone much larger than this one lies a single base away; base qualities are absent. The identical CDR3 is also encoded by other nucleotide sequences in the sample.

Reading from cysteine to phenylalanine, the CDR3 counts 12 amino acids. Only the CDR3 part of the read is kept: 36 bases, read in frame from the first base. Taken from the germline V gene (reference sequence), the CDR1 and CDR2 loops are GTSNPN and SVGIG. Cut back by 3 bases and 3 bases, the V and J ends lie 9 bases apart. Here the chain combines TRBV30 and TRBJ2-7; no D gene can be assigned with confidence. Material for sequencing was PBMCs or T cells enriched from blood (not recorded which). The source is a man between 60 and 75 years old who had been exposed to COVID-19. The CDR3 amino acid sequence is: CAWSRLSYEQYF. At the DNA level, the sequence is TGTGCCTGGAGCCGACTGAGCTACGAGCAGTACTTC.